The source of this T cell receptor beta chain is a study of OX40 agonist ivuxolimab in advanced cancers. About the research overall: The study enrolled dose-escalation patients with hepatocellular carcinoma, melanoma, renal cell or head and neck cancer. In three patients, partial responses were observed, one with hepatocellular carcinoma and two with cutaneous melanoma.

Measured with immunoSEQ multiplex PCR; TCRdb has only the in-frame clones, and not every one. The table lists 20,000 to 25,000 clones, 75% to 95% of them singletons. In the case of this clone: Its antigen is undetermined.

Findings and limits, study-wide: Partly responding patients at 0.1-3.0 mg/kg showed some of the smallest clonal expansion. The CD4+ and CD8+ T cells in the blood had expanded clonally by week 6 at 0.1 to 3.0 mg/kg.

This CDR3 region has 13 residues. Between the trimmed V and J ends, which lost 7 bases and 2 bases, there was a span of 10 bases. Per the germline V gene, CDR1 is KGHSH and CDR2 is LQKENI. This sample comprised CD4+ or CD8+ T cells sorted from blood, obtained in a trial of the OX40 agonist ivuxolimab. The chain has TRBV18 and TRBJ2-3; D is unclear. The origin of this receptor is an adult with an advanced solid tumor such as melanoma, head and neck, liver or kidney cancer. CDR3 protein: CASFEMITDTQYF. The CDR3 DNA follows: TGTGCCAGCTTCGAGATGATCACAGATACGCAGTATTTT.